Presented here are 27 T cell receptor beta chains from one specimen sequenced in a study of cytomegalovirus exposure and HLA in healthy donors. The PCR contained 60 Vbeta and 13 Jbeta primers. Sequenced by immunoSEQ multiplex PCR; TCRdb stores in-frame clones only, minus some. The sample shows roughly 180,000 clones, around 75% of them seen only once. Sequenced material: PBMCs. The receptors shown here come from a woman in her forties in good health and CMV-seropositive.

The chain recombines TRBV20-1 with TRBJ1-2; D ambiguous. There are 11 residues in the CDR3. Germline lookup yields CDR1 DFQATT and CDR2 SNEGSKA (reference sequence). V was cut by 0 bases and J by 10 bases, with 9 bases left in between. CDR3 sequence: CSARDPGIYTF. In DNA, the CDR3 is TGCAGTGCTAGAGATCCGGGGATCTACACCTTC.

The chain uses TRBV28 and TRBJ2-5; D call uncertain. This CDR3 spans 13 amino acids. Per the germline V gene, CDR1 is MDHEN and CDR2 is SYDVKM. Trimming shortened V by 3 bases and J by 5 bases, and 10 bases separated the two germline ends. CDR3 loop: CASSFDNQETQYF. CDR3 nucleotide sequence: TGTGCCAGCAGTTTCGACAATCAGGAGACCCAGTACTTC.

The chain couples TRBV5-5 to TRBJ2-2; 11 positions agree with TRBD2. V lost 1 base and J lost 3; bases outside the gene matches: 5. The germline V gene encodes CDR1 SGHKS and CDR2 YYEKEE (reference sequence). CDR3 size: 17 residues. The CDR3 DNA is TGTGCCAGCAGCTTGCAACTAGCGGGAGCAGACACCGGGGAGCTGTTTTTT. Translated, it gives CASSLQLAGADTGELFF.

The CDR3 DNA reads as TGCGCCAGCAGCTTGGTAAGGGGACTAGGGACTCCGGCGCGCACAGATACGCAGTATTTT. Encoded protein: CASSLVRGLGTPARTDTQYF. The chain combines TRBV5-1 with TRBJ2-3, with TRBD2 matching 8 bases. The CDR3 sequence is 20 residues long. Germline V gene sequence: CDR1 SGHRS, CDR2 YFSETQ. V was pared by 0 bases and J by 1 base, with 16 bases of the junction left unmatched.

The gene calls are TRBV28 and TRBJ2-2; 9 nucleotides agree with TRBD2. The CDR3 length is 17 residues. J was trimmed by 8 bases and V by 3 bases; bases with no gene match: 13. Germline V CDR1 and CDR2: MDHEN, SYDVKM. In nucleotides, the CDR3 is TGTGCCAGCAGTTTCTCGGGGGTAGCGGGAGTATTGGGGGAGCTGTTTTTT. This gives the protein CASSFSGVAGVLGELFF.

The chain has TRBV27 and TRBJ2-3; D gene ambiguous. CDR3 length: 15 residues. V shed 4 bases and J shed 0 bases, with 11 bases lying between them. Germline loops: CDR1 MNHEY, CDR2 SMNVEV (reference sequence). CDR3 nucleotides: TGTGCCAGCAGTTCTCTCGCGATAAGCACAGATACGCAGTATTTT. This translates into CASSSLAISTDTQYF.

J is TRBJ2-4 and V is TRBV10-2, with 7 bases fitting TRBD1. With 2 bases clipped from V and 6 bases from J, the junction kept 4 bases outside the gene matches. The V gene's germline CDR1 is WSHSY and CDR2 SAAADI. The CDR3 runs 14 residues. The CDR3 DNA reads TGCGCCAGCAGTGAGCAGGGGGTTACAAACATTCAGTACTTC. Amino acid sequence: CASSEQGVTNIQYF.

This sequence joins TRBV11-3 and TRBJ2-1, with TRBD2 matching over 9 bases. The CDR3 covers 17 residues. J was trimmed by 0 bases and V by 5 bases; bases with no gene match: 8. CDR1 SGHNT and CDR2 YENEEA come from the germline V gene. The CDR3 loop is CASSPSSGTSSYNEQFF. The DNA of the CDR3 is TGTGCCAGCAGCCCCTCTAGCGGGACAAGCTCCTACAATGAGCAGTTCTTC.

The J gene is TRBJ2-1, the V gene TRBV27, with 7 bases lining up with TRBD1. The CDR3 is made up of 16 amino acids. Germline CDR1 is MNHEY and CDR2 is SMNVEV (reference sequence). V lost 3 bases, J lost 0 bases, and 5 bases stayed unmatched. The CDR3 spells CASSFMGTASYNEQFF. The CDR3 DNA reads as TGTGCCAGCAGTTTTATGGGGACAGCCTCCTACAATGAGCAGTTCTTC.

The chain uses TRBV19 and TRBJ2-5; the D is unclear. This CDR3 has 10 residues. The V end was cut by 5 bases, the J end by 5 bases, with 3 bases between. Germline V gene data show CDR1 as LNHDA and CDR2 as SQIVND (reference sequence). DNA for the CDR3: TGTGCCAGTAGTGGCGAGACCCAGTACTTC. Its protein is CASSGETQYF.

The gene calls are TRBV10-3 and TRBJ1-5; D not certain. The CDR3 covers 15 residues. Trimming shortened V by 2 bases and J by 5 bases, and 13 bases separated the two germline ends. Germline V gene data show CDR1 as ENHRY and CDR2 as SYGVKD. CDR3 sequence (DNA): TGTGCCATCAGTGAGGCAAGGTCAGGCGATCAGCCCCAGCATTTT. Amino acid sequence: CAISEARSGDQPQHF.

This rearrangement joins TRBV30 to TRBJ1-5; D is possibly TRBD1 (5 bases). Between the trimmed V and J ends, which lost 4 bases and 2 bases, there was a span of 15 bases. This CDR3 is 15 amino acids long. CDR1 GTSNPN and CDR2 SVGIG come from the germline V gene (reference sequence). CDR3 loop: CAWTEDTYGNQPQHF. CDR3 coding DNA: TGTGCCTGGACTGAGGACACCTATGGCAATCAGCCCCAGCATTTT.

The chain links TRBV28 to TRBJ1-2; D is possibly TRBD1 (6 bases). The CDR3 runs to 12 residues. V was pared by 8 bases and J by 4 bases, with 11 bases between. Germline V gene sequence: CDR1 MDHEN, CDR2 SYDVKM. The chain's CDR3 is CASLLGGYGYTF. CDR3 DNA sequence: TGTGCCAGCCTTTTAGGGGGCTATGGCTACACCTTC.

The chain is built from TRBV2 and TRBJ2-5, with TRBD1 as a possible D gene (5 bases). The last part of the DNA fits TRBJ2-7 better; the J call may be wrong. CDR1 and CDR2 from the germline V gene are SNHLY and FYNNEI. The CDR3 sequence is 14 residues long. The CDR3 nucleotides read TGTGCCAGCACCGGACGGACAACCTCCTACGAGCAGTACTTC. This sequence encodes CASTGRTTSYEQYF.

The sample holds a few counts of this clone. V gene TRBV28 combines with J gene TRBJ1-6; D unclear. Germline V gene sequence: CDR1 MDHEN, CDR2 SYDVKM. V lost 8 bases to trimming and J lost 7 bases, with 15 bases between them. The CDR3 covers 14 residues. The CDR3 coding sequence is TGTGCCAGCCGGATCCAGGTTAAAAATTCACCCCTCCACTTT. Protein product: CASRIQVKNSPLHF.

This chain links TRBV7-2 with TRBJ2-5; 10 nucleotides line up with TRBD2. CDR1 is SGHTA, CDR2 FQGNSA, per germline. The V gene end was trimmed by 1 base and the J gene end by 5 bases; junction bases not matched to a gene: 4. The CDR3 is 15 residues long. This CDR3 is CASSLVDSGRETQYF. In DNA form, the CDR3 reads TGTGCCAGCAGCTTAGTCGATAGCGGGAGGGAGACCCAGTACTTC.

V usage is TRBV4-1 and J usage is TRBJ2-3; 12 nucleotides agree with TRBD2. The CDR3 consists of 19 residues. CDR1 and CDR2 (germline): MGHRA, YSYEKL. Trimming at V came to 0 bases and at J to 3 bases, leaving 10 bases not matched to a gene. The CDR3 DNA reads as TGCGCCAGCAGCCAAGAAAGTCTAGCGGGAGGGCGGAGTACAGATACGCAGTATTTT. Translation gives CASSQESLAGGRSTDTQYF.

The J gene is TRBJ2-3, the V gene TRBV5-1; 8 nucleotides agree with TRBD2. Trimming cost V 4 bases and J 6 bases; bases outside gene matches: 7. CDR1 and CDR2 (germline): SGHRS, YFSETQ. The CDR3 is 14 residues long. Here the CDR3 reads CASSGRGRMDTQYF. CDR3 bases: TGCGCCAGCAGCGGGCGCGGGAGGATGGATACGCAGTATTTT.

This clone showed up just a few times. The genes are TRBV30 and TRBJ1-1; no clear D gene. V lost 3 bases and J 3 bases, leaving 17 bases between the germline ends. CDR3 size: 15 residues. CDR1 is GTSNPN and CDR2 is SVGIG in the germline V gene (reference sequence). The CDR3 DNA is TGTGCCTGGAGCGCGGCTCCGTTTGTATACACTGAAGCTTTCTTT. It encodes CAWSAAPFVYTEAFF.

The chain uses TRBV18 and TRBJ2-1, with TRBD2 matching over 10 bases. J was trimmed by 7 bases and V by 2 bases; bases with no gene match: 8. This CDR3 spans 16 amino acids. Germline CDR1 is KGHSH and CDR2 is LQKENI. CDR3 sequence reads: CASSPELAGIWNEQFF. As DNA, the CDR3 is TGTGCCAGCTCACCAGAACTAGCGGGAATTTGGAATGAGCAGTTCTTC.

The chain couples TRBV4-1 to TRBJ1-1; weak D call: TRBD1 (5 bases). CDR3 length: 14 residues. The germline gives CDR1 MGHRA, CDR2 YSYEKL. V was pared by 4 bases and J by 2 bases, with 11 bases between. The CDR3 coding sequence is TGCGCCAGCAGCCCGACAGCCTATAACACTGAAGCTTTCTTT. Amino acids: CASSPTAYNTEAFF.

This clone was seen just once. The chain employs TRBV19 and TRBJ2-5; D is unresolved. V was pared by 3 bases and J by 3 bases, with 5 bases between. There are 12 residues in the CDR3. Germline V gives CDR1 LNHDA, CDR2 SQIVND (reference sequence). This CDR3 is CASSMAEETQYF. The CDR3 DNA reads as TGTGCCAGTAGTATGGCAGAAGAGACCCAGTACTTC.

The sample holds a few counts of this clone. V usage is TRBV2 and J usage is TRBJ2-1; 8 bases are a match to TRBD1. The CDR3 loop spans 15 amino acids. V lost 2 bases and J lost 2; bases outside the gene matches: 2. The germline CDR1 and CDR2 sequences are SNHLY and FYNNEI. The CDR3 loop is CASSEQGATYNEQFF. DNA for the CDR3: TGTGCCAGCAGTGAACAGGGGGCCACCTACAATGAGCAGTTCTTC.

V gene TRBV28 combines with J gene TRBJ2-5; 8 nucleotides agree with TRBD1. Trimming took 2 bases from V and 1 from J; bases not matched to a gene: 6. From germline, CDR1 is MDHEN and CDR2 SYDVKM. The CDR3 is made up of 16 amino acids. CDR3 protein: CASSLGQGISQETQYF. Written as DNA, the CDR3 is TGTGCCAGCAGTTTAGGACAGGGTATCTCCCAAGAGACCCAGTACTTC.

The chain has TRBV10-2 and TRBJ1-1; tentative D call: TRBD1 (5 bases). This CDR3 has 13 residues. V lost 7 bases and J 1 base, leaving 10 bases between the germline ends. The germline CDR1 and CDR2 sequences are WSHSY and SAAADI. CDR3 in amino acids: CASTRQSNTEAFF. DNA for the CDR3: TGCGCCAGCACTCGACAGTCGAACACTGAAGCTTTCTTT.

The chain joins TRBV9 to TRBJ2-2; 7 bases map to TRBD1. With V trimmed by 3 bases and J by 4 bases, 6 bases remained unmatched. CDR3 length: 15 residues. Germline loops: CDR1 SGDLS, CDR2 YYNGEE. This CDR3 is CASSASGTVTGELFF. DNA of the CDR3: TGTGCCAGCAGCGCTTCCGGGACAGTCACCGGGGAGCTGTTTTTT.

The count of this clone is one. The CDR3 DNA sequence: TGCAGCGTTGAAGACAGGGCCCGGAACACCGGGGAGCTGTTTTTT. This sequence encodes CSVEDRARNTGELFF. This chain uses TRBV29-1 with TRBJ2-2; D may be TRBD1 (5 bases). Germline lookup yields CDR1 SQVTM and CDR2 ANQGSEA. This CDR3 region has 15 residues. With 0 bases removed from V and 1 base from J, the gap between germline ends came to 9 bases.